Presented here are 11 T cell receptor beta chains from one specimen sequenced in a study of T cell responses to AZD1222 COVID-19 vaccine. Assay used: immunoSEQ multiplex PCR; TCRdb lists only in-frame clones, some missing. The table has about 180,000 clones, around nine tenths seen once. Material: peripheral blood, obtained 28 days after the second AZD1222 dose. These TCRs come from an adult who received the AZD1222 COVID-19 vaccine.

The V call is TRBV4-1, the J call TRBJ2-3, with D possibly TRBD2 on 5 matching bases. Looked up from germline, CDR1 is MGHRA and CDR2 is YSYEKL. Trimming pared 4 bases from V and 7 bases from J, leaving 12 bases between. The CDR3 runs to 13 residues. CDR3 loop: CASSPPDGNTQYF. The CDR3 region has the DNA TGCGCCAGCAGCCCCCCTGACGGGAATACGCAGTATTTT.

The V gene is TRBV7-3, the J gene TRBJ2-3, with no clear D. There are 15 residues in the CDR3. The germline V and J ends were trimmed by 2 bases and 4 bases, with 13 bases remaining between them. CDR1 is SGHTA and CDR2 is FQGTGA in the germline V gene. The CDR3 spells CASSLGLARSDTQYF. The DNA of the CDR3 is TGTGCCAGCAGCTTAGGGTTAGCAAGATCAGATACGCAGTATTTT.

This chain joins TRBV4-1 and TRBJ1-6; the match to TRBD1 covers 7 bases. V was clipped by 3 bases and J by 9 bases; unmatched bases: 11. This CDR3 region has 16 residues. Per the germline V gene, CDR1 is MGHRA and CDR2 is YSYEKL. As DNA, the CDR3 is TGCGCCAGCAGCCACGACAAAGGGGGCGTTTCTTCACCCCTCCACTTT. Its translation: CASSHDKGGVSSPLHF.

This clone was recorded a few times. This chain connects TRBV2 to TRBJ1-6, with D tentatively TRBD1 (6 bases). The germline CDR1 and CDR2 sequences are SNHLY and FYNNEI. Trimming took 0 bases from V and 10 from J, leaving 16 bases between them. The CDR3 covers 16 residues. Here the CDR3 DNA reads TGTGCCAGCAGTGAAGCGGGACCGGGGCAGGGGTCACCCCTCCACTTT. It is translated as CASSEAGPGQGSPLHF.

This clone has only a few counts. This chain connects TRBV9 to TRBJ1-3, with 9 bases matching TRBD1. Trimming removed 0 bases from V and 2 bases from J; junction bases left unmatched: 6. Germline V gene data show CDR1 as SGDLS and CDR2 as YYNGEE. The CDR3 sequence is 17 residues long. The CDR3 nucleotides are TGTGCCAGCAGCGTAGGGGCTCGACAGGGGGCTGGAAACACCATATATTTT. It specifies CASSVGARQGAGNTIYF.

The chain uses TRBV4-2 and TRBJ2-7; 14 bases align to TRBD2. The CDR3 length is 18 residues. The V and J ends lost 4 bases and 4 bases, in that order; junction bases with no gene match: 12. Germline assignment: CDR1 LGHNA and CDR2 YNFKEQ. DNA for the CDR3: TGTGCCAGCAGCCTAGTCACAACCGGGACTAGCGGGGGTTACGAGCAGTACTTC. The encoded protein is CASSLVTTGTSGGYEQYF.

The J gene is TRBJ2-1, the V gene TRBV10-3; TRBD2 matches 7 bases. The V gene's germline CDR1 is ENHRY and CDR2 SYGVKD. The CDR3 sequence is 14 residues long. V gave up 7 bases and J gave up 4 bases; unmatched junction bases: 7. Written as DNA, the CDR3 is TGTGCCATCAAAAGGGCTAGCGGTTACAATGAGCAGTTCTTC. Amino acids: CAIKRASGYNEQFF.

The V call is TRBV4-3, the J call TRBJ1-2; a possible D gene is TRBD1 (5 bases). Germline-derived CDR1 and CDR2 are LGHNA and YSLEER. Trimming removed 0 bases from V and 8 bases from J, with 13 bases in between. The CDR3 is 14 amino acids. CDR3 sequence (DNA): TGCGCCAGCAGCCAAGATGGGTCGCAGGGCGGCTACACCTTC. It codes for CASSQDGSQGGYTF.

The V and J genes are TRBV7-9 and TRBJ1-3; D is unclear. Germline CDR1 reads SEHNR; CDR2 reads FQNEAQ (reference sequence). With 6 bases removed from V and 4 bases from J, the gap between germline ends came to 13 bases. The CDR3 extends over 14 amino acids. The CDR3 here is CASSRTRAGNTIYF. CDR3 coding DNA: TGTGCCAGCAGTAGGACGAGGGCAGGAAACACCATATATTTT. Drawing the rest from reference TRBV7-9 and TRBJ1-3, the complete variable domain is DTGVSQNPRHKITKRGQNVTFRCDPISEHNRLYWYRQTLGQGPEFLTYFQNEAQLEKSRLLSDRFSAERPKGSFSTLEIQRTEQGDSAMYLCASSRTRAGNTIYFGEGSWLTVV.

The genes are TRBV30 and TRBJ1-5; D uncertain. CDR3 size: 17 residues. V was cut by 0 bases and J by 6 bases, with 21 bases left in between. Germline V gives CDR1 GTSNPN, CDR2 SVGIG (reference sequence). The DNA of the CDR3 is TGTGCCTGGAGTGTTGGCATGGCCCTAATCGTAGGTCAGCCCCAGCATTTT. It specifies CAWSVGMALIVGQPQHF.

The V gene is TRBV2, the J gene TRBJ2-7; TRBD1 or TRBD2 may be the D gene (5 bases each). The CDR3 totals 14 residues. The germline V gene encodes CDR1 SNHLY and CDR2 FYNNEI. Trimming pared 0 bases from V and 3 bases from J, leaving 9 bases between. CDR3 sequence: CASSEAPGRYEQYF. Written as DNA, the CDR3 is TGTGCCAGCAGTGAAGCCCCGGGACGCTACGAGCAGTACTTC.